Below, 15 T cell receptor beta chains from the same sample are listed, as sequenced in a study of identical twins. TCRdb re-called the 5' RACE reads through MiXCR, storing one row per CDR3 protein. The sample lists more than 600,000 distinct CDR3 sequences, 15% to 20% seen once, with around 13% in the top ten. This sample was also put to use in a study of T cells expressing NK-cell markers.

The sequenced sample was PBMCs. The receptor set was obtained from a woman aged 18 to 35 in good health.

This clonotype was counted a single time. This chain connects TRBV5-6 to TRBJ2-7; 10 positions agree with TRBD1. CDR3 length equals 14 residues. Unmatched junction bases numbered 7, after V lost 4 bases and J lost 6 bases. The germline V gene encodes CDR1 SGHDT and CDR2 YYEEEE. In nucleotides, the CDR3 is TGTGCCAGCAGCCGCGGGGACAGGGGTACCGAGCAGTACTTC. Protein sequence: CASSRGDRGTEQYF. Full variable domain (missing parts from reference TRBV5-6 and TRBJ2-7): DAGVTQSPTHLIKTRGQQVTLRCSPKSGHDTVSWYQQALGQGPQFIFQYYEEEERQRGNFPDRFSGHQFPNYSSELNVNALLLGDSALYLCASSRGDRGTEQYFGPGTRLTVT.

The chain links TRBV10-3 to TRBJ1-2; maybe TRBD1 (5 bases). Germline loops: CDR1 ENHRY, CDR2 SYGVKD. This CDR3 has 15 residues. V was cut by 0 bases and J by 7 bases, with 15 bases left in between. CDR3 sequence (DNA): TGTGCCATCAGTGAGTCAGGGCAGGGTTCGAGTGGCTACACCTTC. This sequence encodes CAISESGQGSSGYTF.

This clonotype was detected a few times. CDR3 in DNA: TGCGCCAGCGGGCCGGGGATTATTAATGAAAAACTGTTTTTT. This gives the protein CASGPGIINEKLFF. The rearrangement uses TRBV5-1 and TRBJ1-4; D is unclear. V was trimmed by 7 bases and J by 4 bases, leaving 14 bases between them. The V gene's germline CDR1 is SGHRS and CDR2 YFSETQ. CDR3 length: 14 amino acids.

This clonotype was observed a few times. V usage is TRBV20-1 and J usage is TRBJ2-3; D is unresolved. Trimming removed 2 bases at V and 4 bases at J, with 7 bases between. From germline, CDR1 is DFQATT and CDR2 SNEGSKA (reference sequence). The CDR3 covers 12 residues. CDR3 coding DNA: TGCAGTGCTAGAAGAGTTCCAGATACGCAGTATTTT. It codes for CSARRVPDTQYF.

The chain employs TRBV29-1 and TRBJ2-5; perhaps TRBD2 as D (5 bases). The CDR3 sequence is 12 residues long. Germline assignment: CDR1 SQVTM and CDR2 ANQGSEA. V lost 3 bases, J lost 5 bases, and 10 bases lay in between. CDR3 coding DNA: TGCAGCGTTGACGACGGCGGGGAGACCCAGTACTTC. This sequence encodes CSVDDGGETQYF.

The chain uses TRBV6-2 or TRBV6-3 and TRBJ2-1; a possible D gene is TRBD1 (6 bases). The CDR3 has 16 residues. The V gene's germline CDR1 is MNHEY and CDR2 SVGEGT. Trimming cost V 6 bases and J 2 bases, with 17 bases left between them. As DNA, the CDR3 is TGTGCCAGCAGCCGTTACCCCAGGGGAACCTACAATGAGCAGTTCTTC. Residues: CASSRYPRGTYNEQFF.

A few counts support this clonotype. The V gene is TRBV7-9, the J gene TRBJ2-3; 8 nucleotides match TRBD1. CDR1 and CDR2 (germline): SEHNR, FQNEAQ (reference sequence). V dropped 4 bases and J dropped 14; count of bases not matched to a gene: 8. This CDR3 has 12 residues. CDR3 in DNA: TGTGCCAGCAGCTGGGGGACAGGCTTTCGGTATTTT. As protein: CASSWGTGFRYF.

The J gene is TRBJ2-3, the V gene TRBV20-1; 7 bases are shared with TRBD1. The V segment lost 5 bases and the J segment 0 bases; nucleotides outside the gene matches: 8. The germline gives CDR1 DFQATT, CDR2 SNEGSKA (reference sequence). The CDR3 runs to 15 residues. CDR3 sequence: CSAGTGATSTDTQYF. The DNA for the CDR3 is TGCAGTGCTGGAACAGGGGCGACTAGCACAGATACGCAGTATTTT.

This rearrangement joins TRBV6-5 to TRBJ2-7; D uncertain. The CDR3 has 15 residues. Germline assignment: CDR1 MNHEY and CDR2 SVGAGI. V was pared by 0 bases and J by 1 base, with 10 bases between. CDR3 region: CASSYSSPRSYEQYF. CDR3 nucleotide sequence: TGTGCCAGCAGTTACTCGAGCCCCAGATCCTACGAGCAGTACTTC.

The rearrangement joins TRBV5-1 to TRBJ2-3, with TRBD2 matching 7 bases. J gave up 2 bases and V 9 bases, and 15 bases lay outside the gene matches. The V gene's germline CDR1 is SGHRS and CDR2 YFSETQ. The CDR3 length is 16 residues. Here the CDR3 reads CATKSSLAASTDTQYF. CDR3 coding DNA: TGCGCCACCAAGAGTTCCCTAGCGGCCTCCACAGATACGCAGTATTTT.

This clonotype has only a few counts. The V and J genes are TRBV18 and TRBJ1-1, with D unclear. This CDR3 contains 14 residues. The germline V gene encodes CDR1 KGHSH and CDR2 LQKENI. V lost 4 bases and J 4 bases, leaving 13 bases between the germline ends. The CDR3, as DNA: TGTGCCAGCTCACTTGGGAGGGAGGGCACTGAAGCTTTCTTT. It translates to CASSLGREGTEAFF. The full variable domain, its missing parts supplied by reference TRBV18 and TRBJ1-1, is NAGVMQNPRHLVRRRGQEARLRCSPMKGHSHVYWYRQLPEEGLKFMVYLQKENIIDESGMPKERFSAEFPKEGPSILRIQQVVRGDSAAYFCASSLGREGTEAFFGQGTRLTVV.

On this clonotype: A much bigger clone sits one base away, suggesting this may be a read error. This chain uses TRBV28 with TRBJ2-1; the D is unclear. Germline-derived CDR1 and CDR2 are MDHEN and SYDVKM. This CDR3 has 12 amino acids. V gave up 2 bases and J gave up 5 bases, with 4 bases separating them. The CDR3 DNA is TGTGCCAGCAGTTTAATGAACAATGAGCAGTTCTTC. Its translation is CASSLMNNEQFF.

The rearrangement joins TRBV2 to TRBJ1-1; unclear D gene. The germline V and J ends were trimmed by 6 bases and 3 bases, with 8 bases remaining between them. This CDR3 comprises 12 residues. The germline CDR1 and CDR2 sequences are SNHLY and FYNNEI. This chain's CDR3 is CASREKDTEAFF. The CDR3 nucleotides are TGTGCCAGCAGGGAGAAGGACACTGAAGCTTTCTTT.

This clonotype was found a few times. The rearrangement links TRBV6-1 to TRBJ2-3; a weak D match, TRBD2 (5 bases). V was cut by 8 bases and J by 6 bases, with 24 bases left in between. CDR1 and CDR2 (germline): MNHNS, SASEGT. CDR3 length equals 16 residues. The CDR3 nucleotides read TGTGCCAGCCTCGAAGTGCGGGCCCCCGGAGCGGATACGCAGTATTTT. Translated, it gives CASLEVRAPGADTQYF.

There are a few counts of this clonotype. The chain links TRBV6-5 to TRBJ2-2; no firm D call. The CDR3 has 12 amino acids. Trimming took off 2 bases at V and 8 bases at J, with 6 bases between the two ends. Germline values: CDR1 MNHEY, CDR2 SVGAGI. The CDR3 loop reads CASSYRLGELFF. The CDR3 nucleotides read TGTGCCAGCAGTTACAGGCTTGGGGAGCTGTTTTTT.